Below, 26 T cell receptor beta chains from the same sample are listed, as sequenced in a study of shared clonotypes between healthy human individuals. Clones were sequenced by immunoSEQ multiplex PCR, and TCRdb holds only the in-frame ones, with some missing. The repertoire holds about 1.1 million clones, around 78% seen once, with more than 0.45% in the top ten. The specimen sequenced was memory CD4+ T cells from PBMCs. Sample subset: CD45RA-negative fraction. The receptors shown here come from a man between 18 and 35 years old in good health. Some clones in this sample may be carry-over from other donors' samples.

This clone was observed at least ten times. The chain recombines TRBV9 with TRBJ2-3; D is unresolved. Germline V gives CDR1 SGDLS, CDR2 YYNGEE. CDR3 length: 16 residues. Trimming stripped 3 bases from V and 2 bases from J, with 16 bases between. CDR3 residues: CASSATERADTDTQYF. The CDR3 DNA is TGTGCCAGCAGCGCGACCGAACGGGCCGACACAGATACGCAGTATTTT.

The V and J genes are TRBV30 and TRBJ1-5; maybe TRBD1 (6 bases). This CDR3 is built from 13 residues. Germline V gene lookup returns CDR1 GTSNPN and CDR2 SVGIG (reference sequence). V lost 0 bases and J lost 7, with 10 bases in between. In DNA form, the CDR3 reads TGTGCCTGGAGTGTAACAGGGAGCCAGCCCCAGCATTTT. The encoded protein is CAWSVTGSQPQHF. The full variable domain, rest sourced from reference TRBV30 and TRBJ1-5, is SQTIHQWPATLVQPVGSPLSLECTVEGTSNPNLYWYRQAAGRGLQLLFYSVGIGQISSEVPQNLSASRPQDRQFILSSKKLLLSDSGFYLCAWSVTGSQPQHFGDGTRLSIL.

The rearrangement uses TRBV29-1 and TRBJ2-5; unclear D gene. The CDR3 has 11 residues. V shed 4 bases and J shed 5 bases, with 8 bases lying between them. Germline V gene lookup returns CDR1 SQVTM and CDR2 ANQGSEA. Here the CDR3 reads CSVGAVETQYF. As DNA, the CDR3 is TGCAGCGTTGGGGCCGTGGAGACCCAGTACTTC. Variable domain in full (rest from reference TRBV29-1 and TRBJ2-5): SAVISQKPSRDICQRGTSLTIQCQVDSQVTMMFWYRQQPGQSLTLIATANQGSEATYESGFVIDKFPISRPNLTFSTLTVSNMSPEDSSIYLCSVGAVETQYFGPGTRLLVL.

CDR3 in amino acids: CASSPLGPGTGELFF. CDR3 DNA: TGTGCCAGCAGCCCCCTGGGACCGGGGACCGGGGAGCTGTTTTTT. The V gene is TRBV7-8, the J gene TRBJ2-2, with D tentatively TRBD1 or TRBD2 (5 bases each). CDR1 is SGHVS and CDR2 is FQNEAQ in the germline V gene. The CDR3 has 15 residues. The V and J ends lost 5 bases and 5 bases respectively, with 15 bases between them.

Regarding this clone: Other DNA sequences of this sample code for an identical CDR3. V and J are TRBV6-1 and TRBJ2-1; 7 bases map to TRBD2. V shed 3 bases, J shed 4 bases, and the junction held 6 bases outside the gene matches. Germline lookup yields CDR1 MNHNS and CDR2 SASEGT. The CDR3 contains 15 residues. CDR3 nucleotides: TGTGCCAGCAGTGAGGCGGGAGTCCGTTACAATGAGCAGTTCTTC. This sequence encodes CASSEAGVRYNEQFF.

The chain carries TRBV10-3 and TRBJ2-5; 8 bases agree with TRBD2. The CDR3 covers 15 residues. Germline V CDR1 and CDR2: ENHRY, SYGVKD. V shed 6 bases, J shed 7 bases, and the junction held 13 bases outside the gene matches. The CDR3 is CAISQTSVESVTQYF. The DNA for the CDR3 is TGTGCCATCAGCCAGACTAGCGTGGAAAGTGTGACCCAGTACTTC.

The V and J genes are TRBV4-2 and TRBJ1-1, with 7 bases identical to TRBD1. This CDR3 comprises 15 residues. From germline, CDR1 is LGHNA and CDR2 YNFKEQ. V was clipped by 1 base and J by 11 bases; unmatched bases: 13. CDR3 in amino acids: CASSQVLQGRPGAFF. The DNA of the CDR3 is TGTGCCAGCAGCCAAGTATTACAGGGGCGACCTGGGGCTTTCTTT.

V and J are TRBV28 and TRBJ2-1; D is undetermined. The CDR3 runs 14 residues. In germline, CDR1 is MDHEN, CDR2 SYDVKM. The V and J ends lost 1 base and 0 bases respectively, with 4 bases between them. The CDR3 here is CASSLSYSYNEQFF. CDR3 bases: TGTGCCAGCAGTTTATCGTACTCCTACAATGAGCAGTTCTTC.

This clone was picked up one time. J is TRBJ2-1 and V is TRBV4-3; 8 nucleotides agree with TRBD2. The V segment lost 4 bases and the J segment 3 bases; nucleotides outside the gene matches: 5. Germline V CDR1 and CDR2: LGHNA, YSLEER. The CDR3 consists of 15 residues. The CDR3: CASSPLAALYNEQFF. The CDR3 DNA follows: TGCGCCAGCAGCCCACTAGCGGCGCTCTACAATGAGCAGTTCTTC.

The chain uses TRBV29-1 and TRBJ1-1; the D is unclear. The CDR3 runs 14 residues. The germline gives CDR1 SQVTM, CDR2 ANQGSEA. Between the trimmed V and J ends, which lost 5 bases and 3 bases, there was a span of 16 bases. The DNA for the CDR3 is TGCAGCGTTAGGGTCGGATTTTGGGACACTGAAGCTTTCTTT. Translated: CSVRVGFWDTEAFF.

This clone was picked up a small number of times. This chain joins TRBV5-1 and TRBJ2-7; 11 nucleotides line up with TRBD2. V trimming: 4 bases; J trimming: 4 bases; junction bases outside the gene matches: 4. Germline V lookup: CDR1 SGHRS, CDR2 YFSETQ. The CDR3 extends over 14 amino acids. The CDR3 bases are TGCGCCAGCAGCCTTAGCGGGAGGGTTTACGAGCAGTACTTC. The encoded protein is CASSLSGRVYEQYF.

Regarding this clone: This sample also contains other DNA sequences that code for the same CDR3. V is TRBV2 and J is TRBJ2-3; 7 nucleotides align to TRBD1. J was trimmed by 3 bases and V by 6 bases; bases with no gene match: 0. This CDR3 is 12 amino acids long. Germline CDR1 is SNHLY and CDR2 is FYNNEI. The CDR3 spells CASRQGTDTQYF. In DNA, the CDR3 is TGTGCCAGCAGACAGGGGACAGATACGCAGTATTTT.

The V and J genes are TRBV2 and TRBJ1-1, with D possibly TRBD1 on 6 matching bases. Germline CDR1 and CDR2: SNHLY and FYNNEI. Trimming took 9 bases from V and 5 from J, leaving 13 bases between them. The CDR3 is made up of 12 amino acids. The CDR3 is CARNRVGTEAFF. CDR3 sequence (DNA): TGTGCCAGAAACAGGGTGGGAACTGAAGCTTTCTTT.

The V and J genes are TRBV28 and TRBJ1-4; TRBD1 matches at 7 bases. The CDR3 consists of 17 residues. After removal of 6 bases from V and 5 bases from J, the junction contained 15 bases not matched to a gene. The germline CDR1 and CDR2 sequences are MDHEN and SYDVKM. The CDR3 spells CASRALGLQGQNEKLFF. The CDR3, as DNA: TGTGCCAGCAGGGCCTTGGGACTACAGGGGCAGAATGAAAAACTGTTTTTT.

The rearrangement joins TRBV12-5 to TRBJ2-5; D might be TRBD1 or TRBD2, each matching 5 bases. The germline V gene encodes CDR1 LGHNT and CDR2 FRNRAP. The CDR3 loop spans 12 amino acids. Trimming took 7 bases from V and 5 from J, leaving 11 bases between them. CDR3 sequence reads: CASAGAWETQYF. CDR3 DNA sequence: TGTGCTAGTGCCGGGGCGTGGGAGACCCAGTACTTC.

CDR3 loop: CASSAGTRYNEQFF. CDR3 nucleotides: TGTGCCAGTAGTGCCGGGACTAGATACAATGAGCAGTTCTTC. V and J are TRBV19 and TRBJ2-1, with 8 positions matching TRBD2. The CDR3 has 14 residues. Germline V CDR1 and CDR2: LNHDA, SQIVND (reference sequence). V trimming: 5 bases; J trimming: 4 bases; junction bases outside the gene matches: 4.

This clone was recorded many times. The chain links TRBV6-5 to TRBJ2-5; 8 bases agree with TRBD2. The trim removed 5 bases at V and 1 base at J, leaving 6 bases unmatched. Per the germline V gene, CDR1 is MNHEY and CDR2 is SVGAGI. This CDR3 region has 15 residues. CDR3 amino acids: CASSRVAGFQETQYF. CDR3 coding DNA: TGTGCCAGCAGTCGAGTAGCGGGGTTCCAAGAGACCCAGTACTTC.

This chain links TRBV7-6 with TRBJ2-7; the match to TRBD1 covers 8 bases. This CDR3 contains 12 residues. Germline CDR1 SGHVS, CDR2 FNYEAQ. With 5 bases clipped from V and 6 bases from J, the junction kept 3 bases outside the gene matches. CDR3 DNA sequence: TGTGCCAGCAGCCGTGACAGGGGCGAGCAGTACTTC. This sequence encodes CASSRDRGEQYF.

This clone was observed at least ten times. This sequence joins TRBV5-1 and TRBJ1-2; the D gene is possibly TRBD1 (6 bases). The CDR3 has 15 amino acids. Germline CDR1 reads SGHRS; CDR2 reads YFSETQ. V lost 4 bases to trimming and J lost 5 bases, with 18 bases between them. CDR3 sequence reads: CASSPLGAPEYGYTF. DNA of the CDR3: TGCGCCAGCAGCCCCCTGGGGGCGCCGGAGTATGGCTACACCTTC.

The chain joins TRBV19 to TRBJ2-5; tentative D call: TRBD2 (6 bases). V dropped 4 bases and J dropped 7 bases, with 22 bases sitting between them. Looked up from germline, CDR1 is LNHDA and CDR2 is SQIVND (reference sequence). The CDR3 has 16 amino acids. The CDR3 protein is CASSRTGTQAQGTQYF. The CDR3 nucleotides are TGTGCCAGTAGTAGGACCGGGACTCAAGCTCAGGGGACCCAGTACTTC.

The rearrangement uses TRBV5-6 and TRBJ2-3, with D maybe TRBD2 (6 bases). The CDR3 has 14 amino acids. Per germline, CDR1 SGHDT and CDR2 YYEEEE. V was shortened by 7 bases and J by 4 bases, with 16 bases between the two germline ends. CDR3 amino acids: CASSTRREADTQYF. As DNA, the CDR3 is TGTGCCAGCTCAACACGAAGGGAGGCAGATACGCAGTATTTT.

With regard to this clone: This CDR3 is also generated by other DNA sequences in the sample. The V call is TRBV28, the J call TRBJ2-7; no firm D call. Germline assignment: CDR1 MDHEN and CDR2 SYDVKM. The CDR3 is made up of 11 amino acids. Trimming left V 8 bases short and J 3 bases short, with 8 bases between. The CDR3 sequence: CASRGNYEQYF. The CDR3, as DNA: TGTGCCAGCCGAGGTAACTACGAGCAGTACTTC.

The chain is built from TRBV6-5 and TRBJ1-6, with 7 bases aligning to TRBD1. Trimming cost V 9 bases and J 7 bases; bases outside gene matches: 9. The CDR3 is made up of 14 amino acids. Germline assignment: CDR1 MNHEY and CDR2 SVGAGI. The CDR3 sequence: CASKTTGRNSPLHF. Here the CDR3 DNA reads TGTGCCAGTAAGACGACAGGGCGGAATTCACCCCTCCACTTT.

The CDR3 spells CASSLLENTGELFF. For the CDR3, the DNA is TGCGCCAGCAGCTTGCTGGAGAACACCGGGGAGCTGTTTTTT. The genes are TRBV5-1 and TRBJ2-2; D call uncertain. The CDR3 totals 14 residues. The germline gives CDR1 SGHRS, CDR2 YFSETQ. V lost 1 base to trimming and J lost 1 base, with 5 bases between them.

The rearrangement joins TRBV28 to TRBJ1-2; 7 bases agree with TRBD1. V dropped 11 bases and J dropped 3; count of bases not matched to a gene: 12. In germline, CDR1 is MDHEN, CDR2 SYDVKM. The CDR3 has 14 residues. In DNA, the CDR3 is TGTGCCTGCCGGGCAGGGGGGCCCTACTATGGCTACACCTTC. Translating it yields CACRAGGPYYGYTF.

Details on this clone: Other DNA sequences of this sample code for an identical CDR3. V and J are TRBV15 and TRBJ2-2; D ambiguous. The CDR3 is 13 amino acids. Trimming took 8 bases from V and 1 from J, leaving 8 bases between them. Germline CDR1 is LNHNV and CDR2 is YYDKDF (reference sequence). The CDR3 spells CATSRKNTGELFF. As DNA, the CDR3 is TGTGCCACCTCTAGGAAGAACACCGGGGAGCTGTTTTTT.